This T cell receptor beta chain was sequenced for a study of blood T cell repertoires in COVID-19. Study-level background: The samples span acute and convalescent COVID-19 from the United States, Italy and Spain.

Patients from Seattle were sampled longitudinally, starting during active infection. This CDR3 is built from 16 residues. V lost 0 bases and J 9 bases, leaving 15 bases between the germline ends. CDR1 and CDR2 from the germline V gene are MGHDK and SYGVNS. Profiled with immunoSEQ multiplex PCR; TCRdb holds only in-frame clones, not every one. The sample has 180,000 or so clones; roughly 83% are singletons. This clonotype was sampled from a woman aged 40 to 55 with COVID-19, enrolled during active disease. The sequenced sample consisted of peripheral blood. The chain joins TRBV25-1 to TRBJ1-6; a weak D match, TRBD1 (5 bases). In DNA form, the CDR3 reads TGTGCCAGCAGTGAATACAGGACCCCAGGGATTTCACCCCTCCACTTT. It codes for CASSEYRTPGISPLHF.